The rows below give T cell receptor beta chains drawn from one sample of a study of blood T cells in healthy people across ages. From the 5' RACE reads, TCRdb called clonotypes with MiXCR, one entry per CDR3 protein. This sample has about 780,000 distinct CDR3 sequences, with about 47% found just once. Sample: blood. The receptors were sampled from an older man in good health. The CDR3 runs from the conserved cysteine through the conserved F or W. D genes are given only for firm matches. The size of a clone is reported for some rows only, either as once, few or many, or as a class for expanded clones.

clone_size | d_call | j_call | v_call | cdr3_nt | cdr3_aa
many | TRBD2 | TRBJ2-3 | TRBV20-1 | TGCAGTGCTACGAGCGGGAGGGAAGCAGATACGCAGTATTTT | CSATSGREADTQYF
NA | NA | TRBJ2-1 | TRBV28 | TGTGCCAGCAGTTTCCCAACGCCACACAATGAGCAGTTCTTC | CASSFPTPHNEQFF
NA | NA | TRBJ2-7 | TRBV29-1 | TGCAGCGTTGAGACTAGGAGCTCCTACGAGCAGTACTTC | CSVETRSSYEQYF
few | NA | TRBJ2-3 | TRBV5-1 | TGCGCCAGCAGCTCGACTACCTCTAGCACAGATACGCAGTATTTT | CASSSTTSSTDTQYF
NA | TRBD2 | TRBJ2-1 | TRBV20-1 | TGCAGTGCTAGAGAGTTTAAGACTAGCGGGATCTACAATGAGCAGTTCTTC | CSAREFKTSGIYNEQFF
few | NA | TRBJ1-2 | TRBV20-1 | TGCAGCCCAAAGATGGGGGTCGGGTATGGCTACACCTTC | CSPKMGVGYGYTF
NA | TRBD2 | TRBJ2-3 | TRBV20-1 | TGCAGTGTAACCCCTAGCGGAATAACAGATACGCAGTATTTT | CSVTPSGITDTQYF
NA | NA | TRBJ2-1 | TRBV6-2/TRBV6-3 | TGTGCCAGCAGTACTCCGTCGCAGGGAGTCTCCTACAATGAGCAGTTCTTC | CASSTPSQGVSYNEQFF
NA | NA | TRBJ2-2 | TRBV7-2 | TGTGCCAGCAGAGCGCGGCAGAACACCGGGGAGCTGTTTTTT | CASRARQNTGELFF
NA | NA | TRBJ2-7 | TRBV27 | TGTGCCAGCAGTCCCTCCCGCCAGCCCTCAACCTACGAGCAGTACTTC | CASSPSRQPSTYEQYF
NA | NA | TRBJ2-7 | TRBV7-2 | TGTGCCAGCAGCCGAACAGGGACCTCCTACGAGCAGTACTTC | CASSRTGTSYEQYF
NA | NA | TRBJ1-4 | TRBV29-1 | TGCAGCGTCCGAGGGCAGGGTATGGAAAAACTGTTTTTT | CSVRGQGMEKLFF
NA | NA | TRBJ2-5 | TRBV10-3 | TGTGCCATCAGTTTATATGGGGGGGCCCAAGAGACCCAGTACTTC | CAISLYGGAQETQYF
NA | TRBD2 | TRBJ2-5 | TRBV7-8 | TGTGCCAGCAGCCTCTCCGGGACTAGCGGAAGGGGGGAGCAGTACTTC | CASSLSGTSGRGEQYF
few | NA | TRBJ2-4 | TRBV21-1 | TGTGCCAGCAAACTAGCGGGAGGGCGTAGGAACATTCAGTACTTC | CASKLAGGRRNIQYF
NA | TRBD1 | TRBJ2-1 | TRBV27 | TGTGCCAGCAGTACCGACAGGGGCTCCTACAATGAGCAGTTCTTC | CASSTDRGSYNEQFF
NA | TRBD2 | TRBJ2-5 | TRBV6-1 | TGTGCCAGCAGTGGAACGGGGGGAGTAGAGACCCAGTACTTC | CASSGTGGVETQYF
NA | NA | TRBJ2-2 | TRBV28 | TGTGCCAGCAGTTGGGGGGCTAGAGGAGGGGGCGGTCCCGGGGAGCTGTTTTTT | CASSWGARGGGGPGELFF
many | NA | TRBJ2-5 | TRBV3-1 | TGTGCCAGCAGCCAAGTCGGCAGACTTAAAGAGACCCAGTACTTC | CASSQVGRLKETQYF
NA | NA | TRBJ2-3 | TRBV11-2 | TGTGCCAGCAGCTCAAACAGGGTATCCGCAGATACGCAGTATTTT | CASSSNRVSADTQYF
many | NA | TRBJ2-6 | TRBV10-3 | TGTGCCATCAGTGATCCCACTGGGGCCAACGTCCTGACTTTC | CAISDPTGANVLTF
NA | TRBD2 | TRBJ2-1 | TRBV25-1 | TGTGCCAGCAGCGCTCCTAAACTGAGGCGGGAGGGGGACAATGAGCAGTTCTTC | CASSAPKLRREGDNEQFF
NA | NA | TRBJ1-5 | TRBV12-3/TRBV12-4 | TGTGCCAGCAGCCCTGGACAGTCTTATCAGCCCCAGCATTTT | CASSPGQSYQPQHF
NA | NA | TRBJ1-6 | TRBV18 | TGTGCCAGCTCACCGGGGCAGGAGGGTTCACCCCTCCACTTT | CASSPGQEGSPLHF
many | TRBD2 | TRBJ2-3 | TRBV4-3 | TGCGCCAGCAGCCTCCGGACTAGCGGGAGCGTAGATACGCAGTATTTT | CASSLRTSGSVDTQYF
NA | TRBD2 | TRBJ2-5 | TRBV7-9 | TGTGCCAGCAGCTTGGGGGTAGGGATGGCGGGAGGCGGCAATGAGCAGTACTTC | CASSLGVGMAGGGNEQYF
NA | NA | TRBJ1-1 | TRBV28 | TGTGCCAGCAGCAGGACACCTCGGGGGAGGAACACTGAAGCTTTCTTT | CASSRTPRGRNTEAFF
NA | NA | TRBJ2-1 | TRBV20-1 | TGCAGTGCTAGAGATCTAGGGGACTCAAGAAACAATGAGCAGTTCTTC | CSARDLGDSRNNEQFF
many | NA | TRBJ2-1 | TRBV25-1 | TGTGCCAGCTTGGGGGAATCTGGCGAGCAGTTCTTC | CASLGESGEQFF
NA | NA | TRBJ2-7 | TRBV5-1 | TGCGCCAGCAGCGCATTCCGGGACCAAGCCTACGAGCAGTACTTC | CASSAFRDQAYEQYF
NA | TRBD2 | TRBJ2-1 | TRBV29-1 | TGCAGCGTGACTAGGACTAGCGGGAGAACAAATGAGCAGTTCTTC | CSVTRTSGRTNEQFF
NA | NA | TRBJ2-7 | TRBV21-1 | TGTGCCAGCAGCAAAGCATCAATACTAGCGGGAGGGCCTTGGGAGCAGTACTTC | CASSKASILAGGPWEQYF
once | TRBD1 | TRBJ2-2 | TRBV27 | TGTGCCAGCAGACAGGACAGGGTAACCGGGGAGCTGTTTTTT | CASRQDRVTGELFF